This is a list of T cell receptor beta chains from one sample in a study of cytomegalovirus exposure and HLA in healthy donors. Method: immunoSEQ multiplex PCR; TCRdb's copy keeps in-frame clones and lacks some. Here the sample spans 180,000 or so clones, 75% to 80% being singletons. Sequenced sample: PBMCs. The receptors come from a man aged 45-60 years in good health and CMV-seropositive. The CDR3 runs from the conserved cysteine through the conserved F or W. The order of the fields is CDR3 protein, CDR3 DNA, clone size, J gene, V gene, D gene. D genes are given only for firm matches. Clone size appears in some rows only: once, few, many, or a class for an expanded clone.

cdr3_aa: CASSRKPVRDNEQFF
cdr3_nt: TGCGCCAGCAGTCGCAAGCCGGTGAGGGACAATGAGCAGTTCTTC
clone_size: -
j_call: TRBJ2-1
v_call: TRBV23-1
d_call: -

cdr3_aa: CAISEPNQETQYF
cdr3_nt: TGTGCCATCAGTGAGCCTAATCAAGAGACCCAGTACTTC
clone_size: -
j_call: TRBJ2-5
v_call: TRBV10-3
d_call: -

cdr3_aa: CASSWGRGLNQPQHF
cdr3_nt: TGTGCCAGCAGTTGGGGCAGGGGCCTCAATCAGCCCCAGCATTTT
clone_size: -
j_call: TRBJ1-5
v_call: TRBV6-5
d_call: -

cdr3_aa: CASSLGTGDVGYTF
cdr3_nt: TGTGCCAGCAGCTTGGGTACAGGGGATGTTGGCTACACCTTC
clone_size: few
j_call: TRBJ1-2
v_call: TRBV5-6
d_call: TRBD1

cdr3_aa: CARAFSYNEQFF
cdr3_nt: TGTGCCAGGGCTTTCTCCTACAATGAGCAGTTCTTC
clone_size: -
j_call: TRBJ2-1
v_call: TRBV2
d_call: -

cdr3_aa: CASSLGPVREGYGYTF
cdr3_nt: TGTGCCAGCAGCTTAGGCCCCGTCAGGGAAGGCTATGGCTACACCTTC
clone_size: -
j_call: TRBJ1-2
v_call: TRBV11-2
d_call: -

cdr3_aa: CASSLDRTGGNTIYF
cdr3_nt: TGTGCCAGCAGTCTAGATCGGACGGGAGGAAACACCATATATTTT
clone_size: -
j_call: TRBJ1-3
v_call: TRBV5-4
d_call: -

cdr3_aa: CASSLVGGLNQPQHF
cdr3_nt: TGTGCCAGCAGCTTGGTCGGGGGGCTGAATCAGCCCCAGCATTTT
clone_size: -
j_call: TRBJ1-5
v_call: TRBV5-5
d_call: -

cdr3_aa: CASSQEGTAVGEKLFF
cdr3_nt: TGCGCCAGCAGCCAAGAAGGGACAGCCGTGGGTGAAAAACTGTTTTTT
clone_size: -
j_call: TRBJ1-4
v_call: TRBV4-1
d_call: TRBD1

cdr3_aa: CSAGQRGSAFF
cdr3_nt: TGCAGTGCTGGACAGAGAGGTTCGGCTTTCTTT
clone_size: -
j_call: TRBJ1-1
v_call: TRBV20-1
d_call: -

cdr3_aa: CASREDRSNTEAFF
cdr3_nt: TGTGCCAGCCGCGAGGACAGATCCAACACTGAAGCTTTCTTT
clone_size: -
j_call: TRBJ1-1
v_call: TRBV28
d_call: -

cdr3_aa: CASSRPTGNNQPQHF
cdr3_nt: TGCGCCAGCAGCCGCCCGACAGGGAACAATCAGCCCCAGCATTTT
clone_size: once
j_call: TRBJ1-5
v_call: TRBV4-1
d_call: TRBD1

cdr3_aa: CASSLDVGGAGGYTF
cdr3_nt: TGCGCCAGCAGCTTGGATGTAGGGGGCGCAGGCGGCTACACCTTC
clone_size: few
j_call: TRBJ1-2
v_call: TRBV5-1
d_call: TRBD1

cdr3_aa: CASSVAGGGRGQDGYTF
cdr3_nt: TGTGCCAGCAGCGTAGCTGGAGGAGGCAGGGGGCAGGATGGCTACACCTTC
clone_size: few
j_call: TRBJ1-2
v_call: TRBV9
d_call: TRBD1

cdr3_aa: CASSYPDRATNEKLFF
cdr3_nt: TGTGCCAGCAGTTACCCGGACAGAGCAACTAATGAAAAACTGTTTTTT
clone_size: few
j_call: TRBJ1-4
v_call: TRBV6-7
d_call: -

cdr3_aa: CASSLVGQGAREQYF
cdr3_nt: TGTGCCAGCAGTTTGGTGGGACAGGGGGCGCGGGAGCAGTACTTC
clone_size: -
j_call: TRBJ2-7
v_call: TRBV28
d_call: TRBD1

cdr3_aa: CASSVPRGTRLTDTQYF
cdr3_nt: TGTGCCAGCAGTGTCCCTCGAGGTACACGGCTGACAGATACGCAGTATTTT
clone_size: -
j_call: TRBJ2-3
v_call: TRBV9
d_call: -

cdr3_aa: CASSYGTSGYHQGQFF
cdr3_nt: TGTGCCAGCAGTTACGGGACTAGCGGGTATCACCAGGGGCAGTTCTTC
clone_size: few
j_call: TRBJ2-1
v_call: TRBV11-1
d_call: TRBD2

cdr3_aa: CASSQEQGGHYEQYF
cdr3_nt: TGTGCCAGCAGCCAAGAACAGGGTGGGCACTACGAGCAGTACTTC
clone_size: -
j_call: TRBJ2-7
v_call: TRBV4-2
d_call: -

cdr3_aa: CASSVGNSNEKLFF
cdr3_nt: TGTGCCAGCAGCGTAGGCAACAGTAATGAAAAACTGTTTTTT
clone_size: -
j_call: TRBJ1-4
v_call: TRBV9
d_call: -

cdr3_aa: CASSDRERYTF
cdr3_nt: TGTGCCAGCAGCGACAGGGAACGCTACACCTTC
clone_size: -
j_call: TRBJ1-2
v_call: TRBV28
d_call: TRBD1

cdr3_aa: CASRAQGQMGGETQYF
cdr3_nt: TGCGCCAGCAGGGCTCAGGGACAGATGGGCGGAGAGACCCAGTACTTC
clone_size: -
j_call: TRBJ2-5
v_call: TRBV4-1
d_call: TRBD1

cdr3_aa: CASSLVTGITDTQYF
cdr3_nt: TGCGCCAGCAGCTTGGTAACAGGGATCACAGATACGCAGTATTTT
clone_size: -
j_call: TRBJ2-3
v_call: TRBV5-1
d_call: -

cdr3_aa: CASSEYRTGHSGYTF
cdr3_nt: TGTGCCAGCAGTGAATATCGGACAGGCCATTCCGGCTACACCTTC
clone_size: -
j_call: TRBJ1-2
v_call: TRBV25-1
d_call: TRBD1

cdr3_aa: CASSPRGQGGNSPLHF
cdr3_nt: TGTGCCAGCAGCCCAAGGGGACAGGGTGGTAATTCACCCCTCCACTTT
clone_size: -
j_call: TRBJ1-6
v_call: TRBV7-2
d_call: TRBD1

cdr3_aa: CASSSSLDRGYGYTF
cdr3_nt: TGCGCCAGCAGCTCCTCTCTGGACAGGGGCTATGGCTACACCTTC
clone_size: -
j_call: TRBJ1-2
v_call: TRBV5-1
d_call: TRBD1

cdr3_aa: CSVQGQMNTEAFF
cdr3_nt: TGCAGCGTCCAAGGACAGATGAACACTGAAGCTTTCTTT
clone_size: -
j_call: TRBJ1-1
v_call: TRBV29-1
d_call: -